This TCR beta chain is from a study of T cells in Graves' hyperthyroidism and ophthalmopathy. Amplified TCR beta CDR3 regions came from RNA transcripts. An initial round of RT-PCR targeting the TCR CDR3 relied on the HTBI primer set. MiXCR was run by TCRdb on the multiplex PCR reads, yielding one entry per CDR3 protein. This sample has 620,000 or so distinct CDR3 sequences, with approximately 14% found just once. The CDR3 runs 16 residues. V shed 8 bases and J 7 bases; nucleotides not matched to a gene: 10. CDR1 is ENHRY, CDR2 SYGVKD, per germline. This sequence was found in a woman aged 50 to 60 with Graves' ophthalmopathy. The J gene is TRBJ2-1, the V gene TRBV10-3, with 14 nucleotides matching TRBD2. The specimen sequenced was blood. The CDR3 sequence is CAIDPGLAGGGNEQFF. DNA for the CDR3: TGTGCCATCGATCCCGGACTAGCGGGAGGCGGGAATGAGCAGTTCTTC.